This T cell receptor (beta chain) was found in a study of shared clonotypes between healthy human individuals. Study-level points and caveats: Clonotype sharing among the donors was expected to vary with sequencing depth. Estimated clonotype richness was generally higher in naive than memory subsets. In contrast to clonotypes shared by all four donors, non-shared clonotypes had lower generation probabilities.

The CDR3 extends over 14 amino acids. Germline V lookup: CDR1 MNHEY, CDR2 SMNVEV (reference sequence). V dropped 4 bases and J dropped 0 bases, with 10 bases sitting between them. CD45RO-negative cells were positively selected for CCR7, leaving out terminally differentiated effector memory CD45RA+ cells. All participating donors were Caucasian adults from Nashville, Tennessee. TCRdb's copy holds only in-frame clones and misses some; the assay was immunoSEQ multiplex PCR. Here the sample spans more than 2 million clones, just under 95% being singletons. Turning to this clone: Antigen specificity is unknown.

The receptor was isolated from a young man in good health. Some clones in this sample may be carry-over from other donors' samples. The chain links TRBV27 to TRBJ2-7; D perhaps matches TRBD1 (6 bases). The sample taken for sequencing was naive CD8+ T cells from PBMCs. The CDR3 coding sequence is TGTGCCAGCAGTTACAGGGACAACTCCTACGAGCAGTACTTC. Its protein is CASSYRDNSYEQYF.